At least ten counts were recorded for the clone carrying this T cell receptor beta chain. This specimen belongs to a study of neurological immune-mediated disorders. Background on the study: Multiple sclerosis patients numbered about 35, with some 30 relapsing-remitting and 3 secondary progressive.

The unsorted libraries were made from 2 million PBMCs kept at -80 C. Germline V CDR1 and CDR2: SGHTA, FQGTGA. The V gene lost 1 base and the J gene lost 7 bases, with 15 bases spanning the gap. This CDR3 spans 15 amino acids. The cDNA was synthesized by means of template-switch 5'RACE, which was carried out with 10-nucleotide random UMIs. TCRdb re-analysed the 5' RACE reads in MiXCR, keeping a single row per CDR3 protein. The sample lists just under 60,000 distinct CDR3 sequences; under 4.5% were seen once. Source material: PBMCs. The chain is built from TRBV7-3 and TRBJ2-3; D not certain. The receptor was derived from a woman aged 25 to 39 with multiple sclerosis. This CDR3 is CASSLKGASQNTQYF. The CDR3 bases are TGTGCCAGCAGCTTAAAAGGAGCATCCCAGAATACGCAGTATTTT.